The T cell receptor (beta chain) under discussion was sequenced for a study of blood T cell repertoires in COVID-19. Study as a whole: Whether acute or convalescent, the COVID-19 samples came from the United States, Italy and Spain. The cDNA or gDNA used as material had been derived from T cells, B-cell-depleted T cells, or PBMCs.

Deletions cut 2 bases from V and 0 bases from J, with 13 bases between. The length of the CDR3 is 17 residues. CDR1 and CDR2 (germline): MNHEY, SVGEGT. Authors' analysis steps: Scientists estimated how many nucleated cells there were by amplifying reference gene primers. Produced via immunoSEQ multiplex PCR; TCRdb's table is partial and in-frame only. V and J calls plus clone size are reproduced from that table; the DNA served to infer D and trimming. The data hold about 58,000 clones, with 75% to 90% observed a single time. The sequenced sample was peripheral blood. The chain uses TRBV6-2 or TRBV6-3 and TRBJ1-4; TRBD1 is a possible D gene (5 bases). The sequence was collected from a man in his 60s with acute or convalescent COVID-19. For the CDR3, the DNA is TGTGCCAGCAGTTACATCCGTGGGGGGGCAACTAATGAAAAACTGTTTTTT. The encoded protein is CASSYIRGGATNEKLFF.